The source of this T cell receptor beta chain is a study of control samples from healthy donors and cancer patients. This table comes from immunoSEQ multiplex PCR, and its TCRdb copy is limited to in-frame clones, with some not included. Of about 120,000 clones in the sample, roughly 87% were seen once. Deletions cut 4 bases from V and 5 bases from J, with 18 bases between. Germline values: CDR1 SGDLS, CDR2 YYNGEE. CDR3 length: 15 amino acids. The chain links TRBV9 to TRBJ2-5; possibly TRBD1 for D (6 bases). The clonotype was recovered from a man between 18 and 29 years old in good health. The sequenced material came from blood. The CDR3 here is CASSTPGTPQETQYF. CDR3 sequence (DNA): TGTGCCAGCAGCACCCCAGGGACACCCCAGGAGACCCAGTACTTC.